The clone carrying this T cell receptor (beta chain) was observed at least ten times. Its target is unknown. These data belong to a study of regulatory T cells in long-lasting Graves disease. Study overall: Patients with persistent Graves' disease had over 5 years of antithyroid drugs and persistent TSH receptor antibodies. Study results and limitations: When disease was persistent, TRBV28, TRBJ1-2 and TRBJ2-5 were the favored segments. Sharing of public clonotypes was greater in persistent patients (roughly 2,600) than in new patients (almost 1,000).

According to the study, TCR beta libraries were built with iRepertoire HTBI primers and CDR3-region Arm-PCR. A single record per CDR3 protein comes from TCRdb applying MiXCR to the multiplex PCR reads. This table holds hundreds of thousands of distinct CDR3 sequences, approximately 29% found once. This CDR3 comprises 16 residues. V shed 5 bases and J shed 0 bases, with 13 bases lying between them. Germline lookup yields CDR1 SGHAT and CDR2 FQNNGV. The time point here: persistent/refractory GD, antithyroid drugs over 5 years with positive TRAb. Scientists built the TCR library using RNA that was extracted from PBMCs.

The chain joins TRBV11-2 to TRBJ2-2; TRBD2 might be the D (6 bases). The specimen comprised peripheral blood mononuclear cells (PBMCs), sampled when the disease was refractory, from a patient treated with antithyroid drugs. The receptor was derived from a female donor with Graves disease. CDR3 residues: CASSTPSGANTGELFF. In DNA, the CDR3 is TGTGCCAGCAGCACTCCGTCGGGGGCGAACACCGGGGAGCTGTTTTTT.